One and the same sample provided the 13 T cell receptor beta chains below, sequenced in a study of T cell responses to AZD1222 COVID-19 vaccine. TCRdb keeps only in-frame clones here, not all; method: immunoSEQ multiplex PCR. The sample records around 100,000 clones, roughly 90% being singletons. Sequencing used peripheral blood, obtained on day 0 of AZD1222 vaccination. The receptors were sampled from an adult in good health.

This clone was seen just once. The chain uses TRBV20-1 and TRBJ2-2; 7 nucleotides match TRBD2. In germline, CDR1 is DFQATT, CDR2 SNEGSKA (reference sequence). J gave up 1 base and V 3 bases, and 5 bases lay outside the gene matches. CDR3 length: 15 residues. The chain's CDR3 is CSASVGTKNTGELFF. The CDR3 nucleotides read TGCAGTGCTAGTGTCGGGACTAAGAACACCGGGGAGCTGTTTTTT.

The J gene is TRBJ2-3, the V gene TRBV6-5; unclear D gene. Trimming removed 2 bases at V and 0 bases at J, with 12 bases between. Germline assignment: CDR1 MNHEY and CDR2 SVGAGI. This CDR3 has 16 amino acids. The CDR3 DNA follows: TGTGCCAGCAGTTACGCAGGCCCCTCAAGCACAGATACGCAGTATTTT. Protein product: CASSYAGPSSTDTQYF.

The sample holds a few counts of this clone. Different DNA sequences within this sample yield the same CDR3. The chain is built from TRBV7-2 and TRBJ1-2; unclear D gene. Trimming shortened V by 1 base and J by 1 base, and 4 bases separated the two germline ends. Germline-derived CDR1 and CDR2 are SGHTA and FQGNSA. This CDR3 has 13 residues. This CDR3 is CASSLDNNYGYTF. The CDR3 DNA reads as TGTGCCAGCAGCTTAGACAATAACTATGGCTACACCTTC.

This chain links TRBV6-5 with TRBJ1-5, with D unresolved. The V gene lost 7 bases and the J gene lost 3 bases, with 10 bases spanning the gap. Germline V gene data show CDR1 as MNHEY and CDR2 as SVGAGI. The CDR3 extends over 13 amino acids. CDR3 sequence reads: CASKSGVNQPQHF. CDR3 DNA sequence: TGTGCCAGCAAGTCCGGGGTCAATCAGCCCCAGCATTTT.

Written as DNA, the CDR3 is TGTGCCAGCAGCGGACACCTCAGTAGGGGCTACACCTTC. It codes for CASSGHLSRGYTF. The chain combines TRBV14 with TRBJ1-2; perhaps TRBD1 as D (5 bases). The CDR3 totals 13 residues. Between the trimmed V and J ends, which lost 5 bases and 8 bases, there was a span of 15 bases. Germline loops: CDR1 SGHDN, CDR2 FVKESK.

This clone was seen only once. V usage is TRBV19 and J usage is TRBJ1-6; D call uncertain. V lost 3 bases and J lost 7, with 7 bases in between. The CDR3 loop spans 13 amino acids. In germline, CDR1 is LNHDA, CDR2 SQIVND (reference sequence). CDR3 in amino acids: CASSISGNSPLHF. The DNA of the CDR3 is TGTGCCAGTAGTATCAGCGGGAATTCACCCCTCCACTTT.

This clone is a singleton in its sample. This CDR3 reads CATSRDRASYEQYF. As DNA, the CDR3 is TGTGCCACCAGCAGAGACAGGGCCTCCTACGAGCAGTACTTC. The chain carries TRBV15 and TRBJ2-5; a possible D gene is TRBD1 (5 bases). The J call may be mistaken, given a closer DNA end match to TRBJ2-7. Germline loops: CDR1 LNHNV, CDR2 YYDKDF (reference sequence). The CDR3 runs 14 residues.

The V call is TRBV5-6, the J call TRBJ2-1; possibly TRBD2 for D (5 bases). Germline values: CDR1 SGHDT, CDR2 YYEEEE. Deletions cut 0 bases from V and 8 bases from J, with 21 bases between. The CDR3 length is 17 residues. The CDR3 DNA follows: TGTGCCAGCAGCTTGGGTGGGCTAGCTATAGAAGTGTATGAGCAGTTCTTC. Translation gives CASSLGGLAIEVYEQFF.

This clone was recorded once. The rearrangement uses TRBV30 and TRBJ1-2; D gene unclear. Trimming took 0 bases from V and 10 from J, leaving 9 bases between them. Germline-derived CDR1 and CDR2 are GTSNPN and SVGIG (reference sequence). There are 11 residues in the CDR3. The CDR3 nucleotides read TGTGCCTGGAGTGTAGGACGAGCCTACACCTTC. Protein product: CAWSVGRAYTF.

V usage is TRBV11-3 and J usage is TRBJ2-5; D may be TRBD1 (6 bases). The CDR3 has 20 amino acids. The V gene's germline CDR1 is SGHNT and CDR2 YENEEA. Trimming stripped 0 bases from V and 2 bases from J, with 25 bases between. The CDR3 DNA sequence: TGTGCCAGCAGCTTAGACTCCCCTAGAAGACAGGTACTACTACAAGAGACCCAGTACTTC. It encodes CASSLDSPRRQVLLQETQYF.

The DNA for the CDR3 is TGTGCCAGCAGCTTAGGGTCGGGAGCAACGTACGAGCAGTACTTC. It is translated as CASSLGSGATYEQYF. The chain employs TRBV11-2 and TRBJ2-7, with D maybe TRBD2 (6 bases). V was cut by 1 base and J by 4 bases, with 14 bases left in between. CDR3 length equals 15 residues. Germline loops: CDR1 SGHAT, CDR2 FQNNGV.

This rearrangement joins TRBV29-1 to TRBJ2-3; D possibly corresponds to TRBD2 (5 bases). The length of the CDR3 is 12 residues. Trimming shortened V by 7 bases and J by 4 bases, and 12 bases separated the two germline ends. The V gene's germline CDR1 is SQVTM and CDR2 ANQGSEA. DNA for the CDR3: TGCAGCGCGGGCGAGGGCGCAGATACGCAGTATTTT. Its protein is CSAGEGADTQYF.

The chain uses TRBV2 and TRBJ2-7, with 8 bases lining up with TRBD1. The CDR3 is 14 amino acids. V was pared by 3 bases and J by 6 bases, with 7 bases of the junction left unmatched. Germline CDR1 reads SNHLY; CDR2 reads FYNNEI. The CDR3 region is CASSDAQGAGEQYF. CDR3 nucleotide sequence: TGTGCCAGCAGTGATGCTCAGGGGGCGGGCGAGCAGTACTTC.